The rows below give T cell receptor beta chains drawn from one sample of a study of blood T cell repertoires in COVID-19. The method was immunoSEQ multiplex PCR; TCRdb's version includes in-frame clones alone and lacks a portion of them. The data show approximately 260,000 clones, roughly 84% seen once. The sample consisted of PBMCs or T cells enriched from blood (not recorded which). All receptors derive from a woman aged 50 to 60 who had been exposed to COVID-19. Each CDR3 is given with its conserved first and last residue. The order of the fields is clone size, J gene, V gene, D gene, CDR3 protein, CDR3 DNA. A D gene is named only where the DNA matches it firmly. The size of a clone is reported for some rows only, either as once, few or many, or as a class for expanded clones.

NA,TRBJ1-2,TRBV6-1,NA,CASSEAHGQNYGYTF,TGTGCCAGCAGTGAAGCGCATGGACAAAACTATGGCTACACCTTC
NA,TRBJ2-2,TRBV2,NA,CASSIQGTNTGELFF,TGTGCCAGCAGCATACAGGGAACGAACACCGGGGAGCTGTTTTTT
NA,TRBJ1-1,TRBV24-1,NA,CATSEGRGTPEAFF,TGTGCCACCAGTGAGGGCCGGGGGACGCCTGAAGCTTTCTTT
NA,TRBJ1-1,TRBV7-2,NA,CASSLGGRGMNTEAFF,TGTGCCAGCAGCTTAGGAGGCAGGGGAATGAACACTGAAGCTTTCTTT
NA,TRBJ1-2,TRBV6-5,NA,CASSPANYGYTF,TGTGCCAGCAGTCCAGCTAACTATGGCTACACCTTC
NA,TRBJ1-2,TRBV29-1,NA,CSVGAGDNGYTF,TGCAGCGTAGGTGCAGGTGATAATGGCTACACCTTC
once,TRBJ1-1,TRBV19,NA,CASSETNVNTEAFF,TGTGCCAGTAGTGAGACAAATGTGAACACTGAAGCTTTCTTT
NA,TRBJ2-6,TRBV28,NA,CASRAQSGSSSGANVLTF,TGTGCCAGCAGGGCTCAATCGGGGTCTAGCTCTGGGGCCAACGTCCTGACTTTC
NA,TRBJ1-1,TRBV7-8,NA,CASSSLTGRGTEAFF,TGTGCCAGCAGCTCACTGACAGGACGGGGCACTGAAGCTTTCTTT
NA,TRBJ2-2,TRBV11-2,TRBD1,CASSFHRGTGELFF,TGTGCCAGCAGCTTCCACAGGGGGACCGGGGAGCTGTTTTTT
few,TRBJ2-3,TRBV6-4,TRBD1,CASSEGQGSTDTQYF,TGTGCCAGCAGTGAGGGACAGGGCTCTACAGATACGCAGTATTTT
NA,TRBJ1-2,TRBV24-1,NA,CATSDLPWGHLDGYTF,TGTGCCACCAGTGATTTGCCTTGGGGGCACCTAGATGGCTACACCTTC
once,TRBJ2-3,TRBV27,TRBD1,CASSLATGGGADTQYF,TGTGCCAGCAGTTTAGCGACAGGGGGCGGGGCAGATACGCAGTATTTT
once,TRBJ1-2,TRBV5-6,NA,CASSLFSGYGYTF,TGTGCCAGCAGCTTATTCAGCGGCTATGGCTACACCTTC
NA,TRBJ2-2,TRBV13,NA,CASSPSYSPKNTGELFF,TGTGCCAGCAGCCCGTCCTACTCGCCGAAGAACACCGGGGAGCTGTTTTTT
NA,TRBJ2-2,TRBV11-2,NA,CASSLAMTGELFF,TGTGCCAGCAGCTTAGCAATGACCGGGGAGCTGTTTTTT
NA,TRBJ2-1,TRBV19,TRBD2,CASSIRSSGGATEQFF,TGTGCCAGTAGTATAAGGTCTAGCGGGGGGGCCACTGAGCAGTTCTTC
NA,TRBJ2-5,TRBV29-1,TRBD2,CSVDRLLAGGRGTQYF,TGCAGCGTTGACCGTTTACTAGCGGGGGGGCGTGGGACCCAGTACTTC
NA,TRBJ2-7,TRBV4-3,TRBD2,CASSHTPSRVATRDYSYEQYF,TGCGCCAGCAGCCATACGCCTTCCAGGGTAGCAACCCGGGACTATTCCTACGAGCAGTACTTC
NA,TRBJ2-1,TRBV11-2,TRBD2,CASSHTSGGIYEQFF,TGTGCCAGCAGCCATACTAGCGGGGGGATATATGAGCAGTTCTTC
NA,TRBJ2-7,TRBV6-2/TRBV6-3,TRBD1,CASSRDRIYEQYF,TGTGCCAGCAGCCGGGACAGAATATACGAGCAGTACTTC
NA,TRBJ2-7,TRBV4-3,TRBD2,CASSQGPHSSGGRAYEQYF,TGCGCCAGCAGCCAGGGACCACATAGTAGCGGGGGAAGGGCCTACGAGCAGTACTTC
NA,TRBJ1-5,TRBV27,TRBD1,CASRETGLSRGPQHF,TGTGCCAGCAGAGAGACAGGGTTGTCGAGGGGGCCCCAGCATTTT
NA,TRBJ1-3,TRBV5-6,NA,CASSLWTAGNTIYF,TGTGCCAGCAGCTTATGGACAGCCGGAAACACCATATATTTT
NA,TRBJ1-4,TRBV28,NA,CASSLPRNEKLFF,TGTGCCAGCAGTTTGCCCAGGAATGAAAAACTGTTTTTT
NA,TRBJ1-2,TRBV28,NA,CASSQGPTGLYGYTF,TGTGCCAGCAGTCAAGGGCCGACAGGCCTCTATGGCTACACCTTC
few,TRBJ2-2,TRBV19,NA,CASSEGLLNTGELFF,TGTGCCAGTAGCGAGGGACTTTTGAACACCGGGGAGCTGTTTTTT
NA,TRBJ2-3,TRBV5-1,NA,CASRSEGSTDTQYF,TGCGCCAGCAGATCCGAGGGTAGCACAGATACGCAGTATTTT
NA,TRBJ2-1,TRBV7-9,TRBD1,CASSLGAGTGNEQFF,TGTGCCAGCAGCTTAGGGGCCGGGACAGGGAATGAGCAGTTCTTC
NA,TRBJ2-1,TRBV10-2,TRBD1,CASRGTGSYNEQFF,TGCGCCAGCAGGGGGACAGGCTCTTACAATGAGCAGTTCTTC
NA,TRBJ2-2,TRBV12-5,TRBD2,CATNVGGGTGELFF,TGTGCTACCAACGTGGGCGGGGGTACCGGGGAGCTGTTTTTT
NA,TRBJ1-3,TRBV11-2,NA,CASSLVQGTGNTIYF,TGTGCCAGCAGCTTAGTTCAGGGGACTGGAAACACCATATATTTT
NA,TRBJ1-6,TRBV9,NA,CASSVDQGTPLHF,TGTGCCAGCAGCGTAGACCAGGGGACACCCCTCCACTTT
once,TRBJ2-5,TRBV2,TRBD2,CASSETLLAGKETQYF,TGTGCCAGCAGTGAAACTTTACTAGCGGGTAAAGAGACCCAGTACTTC
NA,TRBJ1-6,TRBV25-1,NA,CASSSSGAPYNSPLHF,TGTGCCAGCAGTTCTAGCGGGGCCCCATATAATTCACCCCTCCACTTT
once,TRBJ2-1,TRBV7-9,NA,CASSLIQGRKNEQFF,TGTGCCAGCAGCTTGATTCAGGGAAGGAAAAATGAGCAGTTCTTC
NA,TRBJ1-1,TRBV10-3,NA,CAISENPGVGTEAFF,TGTGCCATCAGTGAGAATCCGGGGGTGGGTACTGAAGCTTTCTTT
many,TRBJ1-6,TRBV6-4,NA,CASRETPHNSPLHF,TGTGCCAGCAGGGAGACCCCGCATAATTCACCCCTCCACTTT
NA,TRBJ1-2,TRBV5-1,TRBD1,CASREGTGRYYGYTF,TGCGCCAGCAGGGAGGGGACAGGGAGATACTATGGCTACACCTTC
NA,TRBJ1-2,TRBV9,TRBD1,CASSIRQGFGYTF,TGTGCCAGCAGCATCAGACAGGGTTTTGGCTACACCTTC
NA,TRBJ2-5,TRBV7-9,TRBD2,CASSLEPSGVPQETQYF,TGTGCCAGCAGCTTAGAACCTAGCGGGGTGCCTCAAGAGACCCAGTACTTC
few,TRBJ2-2,TRBV11-2,TRBD1,CAGRSTGGPSGELFF,TGTGCCGGACGCTCGACAGGGGGGCCCTCCGGGGAGCTGTTTTTT
NA,TRBJ2-5,TRBV3-1/TRBV3-2,NA,CASSQDEGVVGAGTQYF,TGTGCCAGCAGCCAAGATGAGGGGGTCGTTGGGGCGGGTACCCAGTACTTC
once,TRBJ2-3,TRBV19,NA,CASSITPGITSTDTQYF,TGTGCCAGTAGTATAACTCCCGGGATTACTAGCACAGATACGCAGTATTTT
once,TRBJ2-1,TRBV15,TRBD2,CATSRGPLAGPPYNEQFF,TGTGCCACCAGCAGAGGCCCTCTAGCGGGGCCTCCCTACAATGAGCAGTTCTTC
NA,TRBJ2-4,TRBV15,NA,CATSRDRQNIQYF,TGTGCCACCAGCAGAGATCGACAGAACATTCAGTACTTC
NA,TRBJ1-1,TRBV18,TRBD1,CASSPSGQVGTEAFF,TGTGCCAGCTCACCATCGGGACAGGTCGGCACTGAAGCTTTCTTT
NA,TRBJ1-5,TRBV7-8,TRBD1,CASSPISGTGIDQPQHF,TGTGCCAGCAGCCCGATCTCCGGGACAGGGATCGATCAGCCCCAGCATTTT